This T cell receptor (beta chain) was identified in a study of cytomegalovirus exposure and HLA in healthy donors. Study information: Earlier sequencing of some 170 million T cells yielded 120 million or so unique TCR beta sequences.

PCR involved 60 Vbeta and 13 Jbeta primers. TCRdb's table, derived via immunoSEQ multiplex PCR, lists solely in-frame clones and lacks some. The table has around 140,000 clones, under 90% seen once; the top ten hold approximately 4.1%. Sequencing used PBMCs. The sequence derives from a man aged 40-49 years in good health and CMV-seronegative.

This CDR3 is CASSDPRDLHQPQHF. As DNA, the CDR3 is TGTGCCAGCAGTGATCCGCGGGATCTTCATCAGCCCCAGCATTTT. This chain uses TRBV6-1 with TRBJ1-5, with D unclear. CDR3 size: 15 residues. Looked up from germline, CDR1 is MNHNS and CDR2 is SASEGT. The V gene lost 3 bases and the J gene lost 5 bases, with 14 bases spanning the gap.